Presented here are 28 T cell receptor beta chains from one specimen sequenced in a study of cytomegalovirus exposure and HLA in healthy donors. The PCR had 60 Vbeta and 13 Jbeta primers. Clones were sequenced by immunoSEQ multiplex PCR, and TCRdb holds only the in-frame ones, with some missing. Counted here are some 65,000 clones, approximately 80% occurring once; the ten biggest clones make up 3%. Sequencing input: PBMCs. These receptors all stem from a girl under 18 in good health and CMV-seropositive.

The V call is TRBV19, the J call TRBJ2-7; no firm D call. The germline CDR1 and CDR2 sequences are LNHDA and SQIVND (reference sequence). V lost 3 bases and J 2 bases, leaving 11 bases between the germline ends. This CDR3 has 14 amino acids. The CDR3 bases are TGTGCCAGTAGTATTACGATTGGAGCCTACGAGCAGTACTTC. Translated, it gives CASSITIGAYEQYF. The full variable domain, its missing parts supplied by reference TRBV19 and TRBJ2-7, is DGGITQSPKYLFRKEGQNVTLSCEQNLNHDAMYWYRQDPGQGLRLIYYSQIVNDFQKGDIAEGYSVSREKKESFPLTVTSAQKNPTAFYLCASSITIGAYEQYFGPGTRLTVT.

This clone was seen a handful of times. This chain uses TRBV5-1 with TRBJ2-3; 11 bases are shared with TRBD2. The V and J ends lost 4 bases and 5 bases, in that order; junction bases with no gene match: 6. Germline CDR1 reads SGHRS; CDR2 reads YFSETQ. The CDR3 is 15 amino acids. The chain's CDR3 is CASSLSGRAGDTQYF. The CDR3 DNA reads TGCGCCAGCAGCCTTAGCGGGAGGGCCGGAGATACGCAGTATTTT.

This chain uses TRBV19 with TRBJ1-4, with TRBD1 matching over 7 bases. This CDR3 comprises 15 residues. Germline loops: CDR1 LNHDA, CDR2 SQIVND (reference sequence). The junction had 8 bases not matched to a gene; V was cut back by 4 bases and J by 6 bases. The CDR3 loop is CASSKNRDSHEKLFF. Here the CDR3 DNA reads TGTGCCAGTAGTAAAAACCGGGACAGTCATGAAAAACTGTTTTTT.

This chain joins TRBV27 and TRBJ2-7; 7 bases line up with TRBD2. The germline V gene has CDR1 MNHEY and CDR2 SMNVEV (reference sequence). The CDR3 is 14 amino acids. The V gene end was trimmed by 2 bases and the J gene end by 6 bases; junction bases not matched to a gene: 7. This chain's CDR3 is CASSLAGAVGEQYF. The DNA of the CDR3 is TGTGCCAGCAGTTTAGCGGGAGCTGTTGGCGAGCAGTACTTC.

This clone has just a few counts. The chain has TRBV9 and TRBJ1-3, with D uncertain. This CDR3 is built from 14 residues. Germline V gives CDR1 SGDLS, CDR2 YYNGEE. Trimming removed 6 bases at V and 2 bases at J, with 12 bases between. The CDR3 DNA is TGTGCCAGCACCCGCGGCGGGGCTGGAAACACCATATATTTT. Translating it yields CASTRGGAGNTIYF. Full variable domain (missing parts from reference TRBV9 and TRBJ1-3): DSGVTQTPKHLITATGQRVTLRCSPRSGDLSVYWYQQSLDQGLQFLIQYYNGEERAKGNILERFSAQQFPDLHSELNLSSLELGDSALYFCASTRGGAGNTIYFGEGSWLTVV.

This clone was counted a few times. The chain links TRBV15 to TRBJ1-2; D uncertain. CDR3 length: 16 amino acids. Germline V gene lookup returns CDR1 LNHNV and CDR2 YYDKDF (reference sequence). Deletions cut 0 bases from V and 4 bases from J, with 15 bases between. CDR3 coding DNA: TGTGCCACCAGCAGAGATCCCCCGGGGATCCCCTATGGCTACACCTTC. It is translated as CATSRDPPGIPYGYTF.

This chain links TRBV10-3 with TRBJ1-1, with TRBD1 identical over 10 bases. This CDR3 contains 16 residues. V lost 6 bases, J lost 4 bases, and 11 bases stayed unmatched. Germline loops: CDR1 ENHRY, CDR2 SYGVKD. The CDR3 protein is CAISLGQGVGITEAFF. CDR3 sequence (DNA): TGTGCCATCAGCCTTGGACAGGGGGTCGGAATCACTGAAGCTTTCTTT.

The chain carries TRBV6-4 and TRBJ1-6; a possible D gene is TRBD1 (6 bases). Deletions cut 5 bases from V and 7 bases from J, with 9 bases between. Germline CDR1 is MRHNA and CDR2 is SNTAGT. CDR3 length: 13 residues. CDR3 nucleotide sequence: TGTGCCAGCAGTACAGGGCTCAATTCACCCCTCCACTTT. Protein: CASSTGLNSPLHF.

This clone was recorded only once. The rearrangement joins TRBV5-1 to TRBJ1-2; D unresolved. Germline V lookup: CDR1 SGHRS, CDR2 YFSETQ. The V end was cut by 5 bases, the J end by 0 bases, with 5 bases between. This CDR3 is 12 amino acids long. CDR3 protein: CASRRANYGYTF. CDR3 sequence (DNA): TGCGCCAGCAGGCGAGCTAACTATGGCTACACCTTC. The entire variable domain, with the rest obtained from reference TRBV5-1 and TRBJ1-2, is as follows: KAGVTQTPRYLIKTRGQQVTLSCSPISGHRSVSWYQQTPGQGLQFLFEYFSETQRNKGNFPGRFSGRQFSNSRSEMNVSTLELGDSALYLCASRRANYGYTFGSGTRLTVV.

About this clone: An end of the junction differs from the germline gene, which may be a read error. V and J are TRBV6-5 and TRBJ1-6; D may be TRBD1 (5 bases). Germline assignment: CDR1 MNHEY and CDR2 SVGAGI. CDR3 length equals 15 residues. For the CDR3, the DNA is TGTGCCAGCAGATACTCGGGGAGGGGAGGTTCACCCCTCCACTTT. The encoded protein is CASRYSGRGGSPLHF.

The chain carries TRBV7-9 and TRBJ2-7; D might be TRBD2 (5 bases). CDR1 is SEHNR, CDR2 FQNEAQ, per germline (reference sequence). The V end was cut by 1 base, the J end by 1 base, with 8 bases between. The CDR3 runs 14 residues. This CDR3 is CASSLGGLSYEQYF. The CDR3 DNA is TGTGCCAGCAGCTTAGGAGGGTTGTCCTACGAGCAGTACTTC. The full variable domain, its missing parts supplied by reference TRBV7-9 and TRBJ2-7, is DTGVSQNPRHKITKRGQNVTFRCDPISEHNRLYWYRQTLGQGPEFLTYFQNEAQLEKSRLLSDRFSAERPKGSFSTLEIQRTEQGDSAMYLCASSLGGLSYEQYFGPGTRLTVT.

The CDR3 region has the DNA TGTGCCATCAGCGAGGCGCAGGACACTGTTTGGACCCAGTACTTC. Amino acids: CAISEAQDTVWTQYF. The chain links TRBV10-3 to TRBJ2-5, with a tentative D call TRBD1 (5 bases). In germline, CDR1 is ENHRY, CDR2 SYGVKD. Trimming shortened V by 6 bases and J by 7 bases, and 21 bases separated the two germline ends. The CDR3 runs to 15 residues.

V is TRBV6-6 and J is TRBJ2-7, with D possibly being TRBD1 (6 bases). This CDR3 is built from 13 residues. From germline, CDR1 is MNHNY and CDR2 SVGAGI (reference sequence). The V end lost 0 bases, the J end lost 3 bases, and 6 bases lay between the germline ends. CDR3 amino acids: CASSYSDSYEQYF. DNA for the CDR3: TGTGCCAGCAGTTACTCGGACAGCTACGAGCAGTACTTC.

The chain employs TRBV28 and TRBJ2-1; D possibly corresponds to TRBD2 (5 bases). With 4 bases removed from V and 0 bases from J, the gap between germline ends came to 13 bases. This CDR3 is 16 amino acids long. Looked up from germline, CDR1 is MDHEN and CDR2 is SYDVKM. The CDR3 nucleotides read TGTGCCAGCAGTTCGCGGGCCCTGGACTCCTACAATGAGCAGTTCTTC. Encoded protein: CASSSRALDSYNEQFF.

The V call is TRBV5-1, the J call TRBJ2-1; D gene ambiguous. V shed 2 bases and J shed 8 bases, with 11 bases lying between them. The CDR3 has 13 residues. Germline V gene data show CDR1 as SGHRS and CDR2 as YFSETQ. The CDR3: CASSFPSPHEQFF. The DNA for the CDR3 is TGCGCCAGCAGCTTTCCTTCCCCCCATGAGCAGTTCTTC. The full variable domain, completed using reference TRBV5-1 and TRBJ2-1, is KAGVTQTPRYLIKTRGQQVTLSCSPISGHRSVSWYQQTPGQGLQFLFEYFSETQRNKGNFPGRFSGRQFSNSRSEMNVSTLELGDSALYLCASSFPSPHEQFFGPGTRLTVL.

V is TRBV19 and J is TRBJ1-6; D perhaps matches TRBD1 (5 bases). This CDR3 spans 14 amino acids. V lost 4 bases and J lost 5, with 9 bases in between. In germline, CDR1 is LNHDA, CDR2 SQIVND (reference sequence). The CDR3 region is CASSTSTDNSPLHF. As DNA, the CDR3 is TGTGCCAGTAGTACCTCGACAGATAATTCACCCCTCCACTTT.

The rearrangement joins TRBV25-1 to TRBJ1-5; D remains ambiguous. Trimming cost V 1 base and J 6 bases, with 7 bases left between them. Germline loops: CDR1 MGHDK, CDR2 SYGVNS. The CDR3 is made up of 13 amino acids. CDR3 loop: CASSESGIQPQHF. The CDR3 DNA sequence: TGTGCCAGCAGTGAATCGGGTATTCAGCCCCAGCATTTT.

The V call is TRBV6-5, the J call TRBJ1-2; no clear D gene. This CDR3 has 15 amino acids. Trimming took off 4 bases at V and 3 bases at J, with 15 bases between the two ends. The germline V gene has CDR1 MNHEY and CDR2 SVGAGI. The DNA for the CDR3 is TGTGCCAGCAGTTCGAGTCCCCCGTCGTACTATGGCTACACCTTC. Translation gives CASSSSPPSYYGYTF.

The chain couples TRBV7-2 to TRBJ1-1; a weak D match, TRBD1 (6 bases). CDR3 length: 14 amino acids. Germline CDR1 SGHTA, CDR2 FQGNSA. Trimming stripped 1 base from V and 3 bases from J, with 9 bases between. Written as DNA, the CDR3 is TGTGCCAGCAGCTTAGATGCAGGGGACACTGAAGCTTTCTTT. The encoded protein is CASSLDAGDTEAFF.

This chain connects TRBV10-1 to TRBJ2-7; TRBD1 matches at 7 bases. In germline, CDR1 is WNHNN, CDR2 SYGVQD (reference sequence). Germline trimming cut 7 bases from V and 5 bases from J; bases unmatched to any gene: 8. The CDR3 consists of 13 residues. The CDR3 is CASNPGGVHEQYF. As DNA, the CDR3 is TGCGCCAGCAACCCAGGGGGAGTCCACGAGCAGTACTTC.

CDR3 bases: TGTGCCTGGGATACTAGGAGGAGACAAGAGACCCAGTACTTC. Translating gives CAWDTRRRQETQYF. The rearrangement uses TRBV30 and TRBJ2-5; tentatively, D is TRBD2 (5 bases). Between the trimmed V and J ends, which lost 5 bases and 2 bases, there was a span of 15 bases. This CDR3 region has 14 residues. Germline V CDR1 and CDR2: GTSNPN, SVGIG (reference sequence).

The chain joins TRBV4-1 to TRBJ1-2; 9 bases fit TRBD1. Germline CDR1 reads MGHRA; CDR2 reads YSYEKL. Trimming cost V 3 bases and J 8 bases; bases outside gene matches: 10. The CDR3 is made up of 15 amino acids. The CDR3 here is CASSHPQTGGGGYTF. DNA of the CDR3: TGCGCCAGCAGCCATCCTCAAACAGGGGGCGGGGGCTACACCTTC.

A note on this clone: Other DNA variants within this sample encode the same CDR3. The chain recombines TRBV5-1 with TRBJ2-7; a weak D match, TRBD2 (5 bases). Between the trimmed V and J ends, which lost 0 bases and 0 bases, there was a span of 7 bases. CDR1 SGHRS and CDR2 YFSETQ come from the germline V gene. The CDR3 covers 14 residues. The chain's CDR3 is CASSLGESSYEQYF. The CDR3 DNA sequence: TGCGCCAGCAGCTTGGGGGAGAGCTCCTACGAGCAGTACTTC.

V usage is TRBV6-5 and J usage is TRBJ2-3; TRBD2 is a possible D gene (6 bases). This CDR3 has 16 residues. Trimming stripped 4 bases from V and 2 bases from J, with 16 bases between. Germline-derived CDR1 and CDR2 are MNHEY and SVGAGI. CDR3 DNA sequence: TGTGCCAGCAGTTTTTTTACGGGAGTCCACACAGATACGCAGTATTTT. Translation: CASSFFTGVHTDTQYF.

The V and J genes are TRBV2 and TRBJ2-5; no clear D gene. V was trimmed by 3 bases and J by 1 base, leaving 12 bases between them. Per germline, CDR1 SNHLY and CDR2 FYNNEI. The CDR3 has 15 amino acids. CDR3: CASSEMGQAQETQYF. The CDR3 coding sequence is TGTGCCAGCAGTGAGATGGGCCAGGCCCAAGAGACCCAGTACTTC.

This CDR3 is CASSLRSLGNTIYF. In nucleotides, the CDR3 is TGTGCCAGCAGCTTACGGTCTTTGGGAAACACCATATATTTT. The gene calls are TRBV7-9 and TRBJ1-3; D gene ambiguous. The CDR3 spans 14 residues. Germline CDR1 is SEHNR and CDR2 is FQNEAQ (reference sequence). Trimming removed 2 bases from V and 4 bases from J, with 9 bases in between.

This sequence joins TRBV6-5 and TRBJ1-2; 8 bases are a match to TRBD1. Germline CDR1 reads MNHEY; CDR2 reads SVGAGI. V was pared by 0 bases and J by 4 bases, with 4 bases of the junction left unmatched. This CDR3 contains 15 residues. As DNA, the CDR3 is TGTGCCAGCAGTTACTCGACAGGGGCCTCCTATGGCTACACCTTC. It encodes CASSYSTGASYGYTF.

V is TRBV28 and J is TRBJ1-2, with D maybe TRBD1 (5 bases). Per the germline V gene, CDR1 is MDHEN and CDR2 is SYDVKM. V shed 10 bases and J shed 12 bases, with 18 bases lying between them. CDR3 length equals 11 residues. The CDR3 spells CATNDRGGNTF. CDR3 DNA: TGTGCCACCAATGATCGGGGGGGTAACACCTTC.